This T cell receptor beta chain was captured in a study of blood T cell repertoires in COVID-19. On the study more broadly: Specimens from acute and convalescent COVID-19 originated in the United States, Italy and Spain. PBMCs, B-cell-depleted T cells, or T cells provided the cDNA or gDNA that made up the material.

Per the germline V gene, CDR1 is MDHEN and CDR2 is SYDVKM. Trimming pared 5 bases from V and 8 bases from J, leaving 6 bases between. The CDR3 has 11 amino acids. As originally analysed: Using reference gene primer amplification, nucleated cell counts were estimated. Sequencing used immunoSEQ multiplex PCR; TCRdb keeps in-frame clones, though not all of them. The V and J calls and clone size are taken from that table; D and trimming were inferred from the DNA. The sample shows about 76,000 clones, 86% of them seen only once. Input material: peripheral blood. J is TRBJ1-4 and V is TRBV28, with no clear D. The sequence was obtained from a human donor in a cohort sampled during active COVID-19. CDR3 in amino acids: CASSLREKLFF. CDR3 bases: TGTGCCAGCAGTCTGCGGGAAAAACTGTTTTTT.